The source of this T cell receptor (beta chain) is a study of T cells in localized non-small cell lung cancer. Study results and limitations: A median of approximately 54 clones ranked among the top 100 in tumor appeared in adjacent lung. Greater blood T cell density accompanied longer overall survival.

On this clone: The antigen is unknown.

Method: immunoSEQ multiplex PCR; TCRdb's copy keeps in-frame clones and lacks some. The sample includes more than 20,000 clones, 80% to 85% of them seen just once. Trimming shortened V by 1 base and J by 8 bases, and 8 bases separated the two germline ends. The CDR3 has 11 residues. Per the germline V gene, CDR1 is SQVTM and CDR2 is ANQGSEA. The source material was PBMCs, sampled before any cancer treatment. This receptor was obtained from a man aged 35 to 69 with stage II lung adenocarcinoma. The chain uses TRBV29-1 and TRBJ1-2; D is ambiguous. The CDR3 region has the DNA TGCAGCGTTGAAGGAGGGTTCGGCTACACCTTC. Its translation is CSVEGGFGYTF. The full variable domain, completed using reference TRBV29-1 and TRBJ1-2, is SAVISQKPSRDICQRGTSLTIQCQVDSQVTMMFWYRQQPGQSLTLIATANQGSEATYESGFVIDKFPISRPNLTFSTLTVSNMSPEDSSIYLCSVEGGFGYTFGSGTRLTVV.